Detailed here is one TCR beta chain. The sample comes from a study of blood T cell repertoires in COVID-19. V lost 2 bases and J lost 2; bases outside the gene matches: 8. The CDR3 loop spans 17 amino acids. CDR1 SGHVS and CDR2 FQNEAQ come from the germline V gene. Libraries were prepared by immunoSEQ multiplex PCR; TCRdb keeps only in-frame clonotypes and omits some of them. The sample shows 110,000 or so clones, 75% to 90% of them seen only once. This TCR was recovered from a woman aged 60 to 75 with COVID-19, enrolled during active disease. The chain combines TRBV7-8 with TRBJ2-1; 8 positions match TRBD1. Sequencing was done on a sample of peripheral blood. DNA of the CDR3: TGTGCCAGCAGCTTACGGACACCGGGACAGGCCTACAATGAGCAGTTCTTC. This encodes CASSLRTPGQAYNEQFF.